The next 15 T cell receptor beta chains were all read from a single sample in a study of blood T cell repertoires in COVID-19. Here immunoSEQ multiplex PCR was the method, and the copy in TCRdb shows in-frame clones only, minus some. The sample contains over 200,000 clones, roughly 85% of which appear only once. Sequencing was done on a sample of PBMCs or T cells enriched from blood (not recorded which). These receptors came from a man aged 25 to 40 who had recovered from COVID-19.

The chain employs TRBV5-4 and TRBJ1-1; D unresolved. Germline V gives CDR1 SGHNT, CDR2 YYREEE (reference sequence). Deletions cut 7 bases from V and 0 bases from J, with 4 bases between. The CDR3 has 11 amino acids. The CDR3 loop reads CASHMNTEAFF. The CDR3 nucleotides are TGTGCCAGCCACATGAACACTGAAGCTTTCTTT.

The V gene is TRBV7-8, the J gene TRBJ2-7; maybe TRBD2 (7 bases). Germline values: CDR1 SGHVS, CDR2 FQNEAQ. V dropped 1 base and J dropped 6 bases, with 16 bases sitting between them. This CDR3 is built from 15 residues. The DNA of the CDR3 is TGTGCCAGCAGCTTAGTGTCCCAGGGGAGGGCCGAGCAGTACTTC. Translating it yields CASSLVSQGRAEQYF.

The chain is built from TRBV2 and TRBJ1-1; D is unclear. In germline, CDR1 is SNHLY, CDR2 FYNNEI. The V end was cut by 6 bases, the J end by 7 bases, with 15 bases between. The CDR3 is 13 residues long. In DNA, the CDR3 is TGTGCCAGCAGAGAGGTGGTCCCTCTTGAAGCTTTCTTT. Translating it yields CASREVVPLEAFF.

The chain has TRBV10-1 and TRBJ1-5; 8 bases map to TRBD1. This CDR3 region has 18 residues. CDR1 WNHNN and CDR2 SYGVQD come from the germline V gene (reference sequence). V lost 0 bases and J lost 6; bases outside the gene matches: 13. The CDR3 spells CASSESDRGSKVGQPQHF. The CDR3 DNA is TGCGCCAGCAGTGAGTCAGACAGGGGTAGTAAGGTGGGTCAGCCCCAGCATTTT.

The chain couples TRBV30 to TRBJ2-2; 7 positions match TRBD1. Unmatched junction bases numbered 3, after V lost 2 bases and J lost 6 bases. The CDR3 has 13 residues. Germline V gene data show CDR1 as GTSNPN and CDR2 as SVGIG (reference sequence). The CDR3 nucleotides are TGTGCCTGGAGTCGACAGGGTCCCGGGGAGCTGTTTTTT. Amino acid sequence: CAWSRQGPGELFF.

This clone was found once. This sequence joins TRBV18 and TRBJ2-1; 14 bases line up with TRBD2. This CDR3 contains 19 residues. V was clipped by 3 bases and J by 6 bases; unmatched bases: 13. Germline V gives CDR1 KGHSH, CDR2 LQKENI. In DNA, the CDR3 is TGTGCCAGCTCACCCTCTCCCCTTGGACTAGCGGGGGGCCGCAATGAGCAGTTCTTC. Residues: CASSPSPLGLAGGRNEQFF.

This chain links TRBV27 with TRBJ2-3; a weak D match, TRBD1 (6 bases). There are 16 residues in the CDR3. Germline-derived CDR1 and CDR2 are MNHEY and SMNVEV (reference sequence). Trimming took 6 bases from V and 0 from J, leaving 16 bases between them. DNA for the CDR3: TGTGCCAGCAGCCCTTTCCAGGGGCCAAGCACAGATACGCAGTATTTT. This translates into CASSPFQGPSTDTQYF.

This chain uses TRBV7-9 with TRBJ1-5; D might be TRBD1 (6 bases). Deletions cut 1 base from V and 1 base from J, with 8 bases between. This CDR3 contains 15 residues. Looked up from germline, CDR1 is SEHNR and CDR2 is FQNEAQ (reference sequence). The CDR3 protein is CASSLGTVSNQPQHF. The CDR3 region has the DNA TGTGCCAGCAGCTTAGGGACAGTGAGCAATCAGCCCCAGCATTTT.

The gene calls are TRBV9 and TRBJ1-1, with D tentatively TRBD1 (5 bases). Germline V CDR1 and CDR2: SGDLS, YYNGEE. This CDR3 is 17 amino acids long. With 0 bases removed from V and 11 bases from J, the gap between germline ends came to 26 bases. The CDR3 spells CASSVAGLTSRGSVAFF. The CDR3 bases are TGTGCCAGCAGCGTAGCGGGACTCACCTCTCGTGGGTCGGTGGCTTTCTTT.

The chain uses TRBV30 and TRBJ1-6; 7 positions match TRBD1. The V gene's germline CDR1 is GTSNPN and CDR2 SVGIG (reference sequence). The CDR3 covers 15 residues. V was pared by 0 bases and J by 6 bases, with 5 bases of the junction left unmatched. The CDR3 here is CAWSVPGQLNSPLHF. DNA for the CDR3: TGTGCCTGGAGTGTCCCGGGACAGCTTAATTCACCCCTCCACTTT.

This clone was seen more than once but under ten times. The CDR3 coding sequence is TGCGCCAGCAGCTTGCGGTCTGGGAGCTCTGGAAACACCATATATTTT. This gives the protein CASSLRSGSSGNTIYF. The genes are TRBV5-1 and TRBJ1-3; unclear D gene. The CDR3 is made up of 16 amino acids. V was pared by 1 base and J by 0 bases, with 11 bases between. Germline CDR1 is SGHRS and CDR2 is YFSETQ.

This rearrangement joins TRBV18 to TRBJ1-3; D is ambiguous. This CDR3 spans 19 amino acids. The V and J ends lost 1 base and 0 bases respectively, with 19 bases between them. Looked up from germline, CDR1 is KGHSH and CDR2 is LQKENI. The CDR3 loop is CASSPRSPGPPSSGNTIYF. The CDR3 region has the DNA TGTGCCAGCTCACCACGGTCCCCAGGCCCTCCAAGCTCTGGAAACACCATATATTTT.

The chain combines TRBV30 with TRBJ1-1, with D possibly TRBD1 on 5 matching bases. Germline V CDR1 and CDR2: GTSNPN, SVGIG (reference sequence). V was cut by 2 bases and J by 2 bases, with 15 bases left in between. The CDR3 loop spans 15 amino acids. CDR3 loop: CAWSKGGDGNTEAFF. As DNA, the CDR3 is TGTGCCTGGAGTAAGGGAGGGGACGGTAACACTGAAGCTTTCTTT.

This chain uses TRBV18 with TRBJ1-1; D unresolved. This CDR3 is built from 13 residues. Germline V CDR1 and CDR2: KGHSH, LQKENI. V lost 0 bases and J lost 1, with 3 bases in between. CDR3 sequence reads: CASSPPQNTEAFF. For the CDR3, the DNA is TGTGCCAGCTCACCACCCCAGAACACTGAAGCTTTCTTT.

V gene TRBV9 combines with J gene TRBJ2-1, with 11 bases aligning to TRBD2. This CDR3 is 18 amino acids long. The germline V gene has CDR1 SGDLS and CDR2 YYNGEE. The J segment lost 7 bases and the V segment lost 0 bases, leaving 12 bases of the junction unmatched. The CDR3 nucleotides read TGTGCCAGCAGCGTAGAGGGATCTAGCGGGAGGTTGCAGAATGAGCAGTTCTTC. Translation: CASSVEGSSGRLQNEQFF.